This T cell receptor (beta chain) appears in the sequencing data of a study of metastatic and nonmetastatic thyroid tumors (dated by TCRdb to 2019 to 2021). For the wider study: The researchers compared repertoires between peripheral blood samples and tumor or nodule tissue samples from patients with malignant or benign thyroid disease. The investigation overall reported the following: In both blood and tumor samples, TCR beta diversity was reported to be significantly higher in malignant tumors than in benign nodules.

Receptor amplification or capture employed PCR. Reads for this sample came from an Illumina HiSeq 4000. High-throughput sequencing was used to profile the TCR beta-chain CDR3 region of every patient. Concerning the study's data processing: A classifier to discriminate distant-metastatic papillary thyroid cancer patients was built from CDR3 differences across clinicopathological groups. Repertoire diversity was assessed with the Shannon index, and tumor-blood repertoire similarity with the Morisita-Horn index. The raw public data were reprocessed by TCRdb itself: fastp quality trimming at Q25, MiXCR clonotype calling, in-frame beta chains only. These V and J calls are TCRdb output, not the study's own analysis. This sample comprises about 41,000 clones, approximately 25% of them detected only once. The ten biggest clones cover approximately 14% of the sample. A distance of 18 bases separates the germline ends of V and J, which lose 3 bases and 4 bases respectively. The CDR3 starts with the cysteine, ends with the phenylalanine, and has 16 residues. Only the CDR3 DNA is retained, 48 bases long and in frame from the first base. Taken from the germline V gene (reference sequence), the CDR1 and CDR2 loops are PRHDT and FYEKMQ.

The sample holds one count of this clone. Its antigen remains unidentified. No much larger clone is present one base from it, and per-base qualities are unavailable. One read alone is a weak basis. The sample carries other DNA sequences with the same CDR3. No patient had received any treatment before thyroid surgery. Using T-cell receptor beta sequencing, the researchers looked back retrospectively at clinical samples from patients, gathered between about 2012 and 2018. The rearrangement combines TRBV13 with TRBJ1-2; the D segment could be TRBD1, given 5 matching bases. Sample: tumor tissue. The sequence came from a female donor with papillary thyroid cancer or a benign thyroid nodule (not recorded which). Some clones in this sample may be carry-over from other donors' samples. The DNA sequence is as follows: TGTGCCAGCAGCTTCCCCGGTGGTGAGGGGAGCTATGGCTACACCTTC. Translated, it reads CASSFPGGEGSYGYTF.